The 24 T cell receptor beta chains below come from one sample, sequenced in a study. MiXCR, run by TCRdb on the 5' RACE reads, gives a single entry per CDR3 protein. The sample comprises roughly 9,900 distinct CDR3 sequences, about a sixth of which are singletons, and around 4% rests with the top ten. Tregs were sorted as CD4+CD25+CD127-/low cells. Sequencing input: Tregs sorted from a lymph node. These receptors were obtained from a female donor with breast cancer.

The chain links TRBV19 to TRBJ2-1; D not certain. CDR1 is LNHDA, CDR2 SQIVND, per germline (reference sequence). The CDR3 has 15 residues. The germline V and J ends were trimmed by 5 bases and 4 bases, with 15 bases remaining between them. CDR3 residues: CASSLRVGRYNEQFF. CDR3 DNA: TGTGCCAGTAGTCTACGGGTTGGAAGGTACAATGAGCAGTTCTTC.

This clonotype was picked up many times. This CDR3 reads CASSQRQASTDTQYF. CDR3 nucleotide sequence: TGTGCCAGCAGCCAAAGACAGGCCTCCACAGATACGCAGTATTTT. The chain combines TRBV3-1 with TRBJ2-3; TRBD1 is a possible D gene (6 bases). Germline V gene data show CDR1 as LGHDT and CDR2 as YNNKEL (reference sequence). V dropped 2 bases and J dropped 2 bases, with 11 bases sitting between them. CDR3 length equals 15 residues.

Remarks on this clonotype: This sequence may be a read error, since a much larger clone differs from it by one base. The chain has TRBV30 and TRBJ2-1; 7 bases fit TRBD1. The germline V gene encodes CDR1 GTSNPN and CDR2 SVGIG (reference sequence). This CDR3 contains 12 residues. CDR3 protein: CAWRTGYNEQLF. As DNA, the CDR3 is TGTGCCTGGAGGACAGGGTACAATGAGCAGCTCTTC.

Details on this clonotype: At one of its ends the junction is not consistent with the germline gene, which may arise from a read error. J is TRBJ1-1 and V is TRBV12-3 or TRBV12-4, with a weak D call TRBD1 (5 bases). The CDR3 covers 19 residues. CDR3 sequence: CASSLAVVRSQRGNTEAFF. DNA of the CDR3: TGCGCCAGCAGTTTAGCCGTGGTTCGTAGTCAAAGGGGGAACACTGAAGCTTTCTTT.

On this clonotype itself: An end of the junction differs from the germline gene, which may be a read error. The rearrangement uses TRBV10-3 and TRBJ2-4, with D possibly being TRBD2 (5 bases). The CDR3 is made up of 17 amino acids. Looked up from germline, CDR1 is ENHRY and CDR2 is SYGVKD. This chain's CDR3 is CAISDHGIALAKNIQYF. CDR3 nucleotide sequence: TGTGCTATCAGTGACCACGGAATAGCGTTAGCCAAAAACATTCAGTACTTC.

A word on this clonotype: This may arise from a read error, as a much more abundant clone is one base away. V usage is TRBV28 and J usage is TRBJ1-4; 8 positions agree with TRBD1. Germline loops: CDR1 MDHEN, CDR2 SYDVKM. The CDR3 contains 15 residues. V shed 5 bases and J 7 bases; nucleotides not matched to a gene: 9. The CDR3 DNA sequence: TGTGCCAGCAGTCCCCCGACAGGGGAAACTGAAAAACTGTTTTTT. It is translated as CASSPPTGETEKLFF.

Concerning this clonotype: This could be a read error, since a much larger clone is one nucleotide away. This sequence joins TRBV2 and TRBJ2-1, with a tentative D call TRBD2 (5 bases). The germline CDR1 and CDR2 sequences are SNHLY and FYNNEI. There are 14 residues in the CDR3. The CDR3 DNA reads TGTGCCGGCAGTTTAGCGAGCTCCTACAATGAGCAGTTCTTC. It translates to CAGSLASSYNEQFF.

Worth noting for this clonotype: A clone one base away is much larger, so this may be a read error. The J gene is TRBJ2-2, the V gene TRBV5-1; TRBD2 is a possible D gene (5 bases). Germline V gene sequence: CDR1 SGHRS, CDR2 YFSETQ. The CDR3 totals 15 residues. CDR3 bases: TGCGCCAGCAGCTTGGAGACCGTGAACACCGGGGTGCTGTTTTTT. Its protein is CASSLETVNTGVLFF.

This clonotype was observed many times. The J gene is TRBJ2-3, the V gene TRBV4-1; 8 bases are shared with TRBD2. Unmatched junction bases numbered 13, after V lost 5 bases and J lost 3 bases. The CDR3 length is 17 residues. The germline V gene encodes CDR1 MGHRA and CDR2 YSYEKL. This chain's CDR3 is CASSITAGTSLTDTQYF. Here the CDR3 DNA reads TGCGCCAGCAGCATCACAGCCGGGACTAGTCTTACAGATACGCAGTATTTT.

A note on this clonotype: A read error may explain this, as a much larger clone is one base away. The V call is TRBV27, the J call TRBJ2-1; D remains unclear. The CDR3 loop spans 16 amino acids. Germline-derived CDR1 and CDR2 are MNHEY and SMNVEV (reference sequence). DNA for the CDR3: TGTGCCAGCAGTTTATCGGGCAGTGCCTCCTACATTGAGCAGTTCTTC. Protein: CASSLSGSASYIEQFF.

A few counts support this clonotype. This may come from a read error, since a much larger clone is one base off. The rearrangement links TRBV5-1 to TRBJ1-4; unclear D gene. CDR1 and CDR2 (germline): SGHRS, YFSETQ. This CDR3 is built from 16 residues. CDR3 DNA sequence: TGCGCCAGCAGCTTAGGTACATCTGCAACTAGTGAAAAACTGTTTTTT. The encoded protein is CASSLGTSATSEKLFF.

This clonotype is labeled medium-sized. The J gene is TRBJ2-3, the V gene TRBV7-2; D perhaps matches TRBD2 (6 bases). This CDR3 has 12 residues. CDR1 is SGHTA and CDR2 is FQGNSA in the germline V gene. Trimming cost V 5 bases and J 7 bases, with 10 bases left between them. Here the CDR3 reads CASSPGDNTQYF. The CDR3 DNA sequence: TGTGCCAGCAGCCCGGGGGATAATACGCAGTATTTT.

Ten or more counts support this clonotype. The V call is TRBV18, the J call TRBJ2-3; D is undetermined. CDR1 is KGHSH and CDR2 is LQKENI in the germline V gene. CDR3 length: 14 amino acids. Trimming took off 3 bases at V and 6 bases at J, with 13 bases between the two ends. The CDR3 DNA reads TGTGCCAGCTCACCTATCCAGGCGGAGGATACGCAGTATTTT. It translates to CASSPIQAEDTQYF.

The V call is TRBV20-1, the J call TRBJ2-3; a possible D gene is TRBD1 (6 bases). CDR3 length: 14 residues. Germline CDR1 reads DFQATT; CDR2 reads SNEGSKA (reference sequence). Trimming took off 6 bases at V and 2 bases at J, with 15 bases between the two ends. CDR3 region: CSATKDRFTDTQYF. CDR3 sequence (DNA): TGCAGTGCAACAAAGGACAGATTCACAGATACGCAGTATTTT.

Judged by abundance, this clonotype is medium-sized. The genes are TRBV28 and TRBJ2-5, with 10 bases fitting TRBD1. The V and J ends lost 4 bases and 6 bases, in that order; junction bases with no gene match: 8. Germline loops: CDR1 MDHEN, CDR2 SYDVKM. CDR3 length: 15 amino acids. DNA for the CDR3: TGTGCCAGCAGTTACGGGGGACAGGGGAGAAAGACCCAGTACTTC. It is translated as CASSYGGQGRKTQYF.

This clonotype came up many times. The chain links TRBV5-1 to TRBJ2-7; possibly TRBD1 or TRBD2 for D (5 bases each). V was pared by 2 bases and J by 3 bases, with 15 bases between. The CDR3 length is 15 residues. Germline assignment: CDR1 SGHRS and CDR2 YFSETQ. CDR3 amino acids: CASSFRWDVIYEQYF. The CDR3 DNA reads TGCGCCAGCAGCTTTAGGTGGGACGTAATCTACGAGCAGTACTTC.

To note about this clonotype: A junction end diverges from the germline sequence, so it may reflect a read error. This rearrangement joins TRBV7-3 to TRBJ2-1; 11 nucleotides align to TRBD2. Germline V CDR1 and CDR2: SGHTA, FQGTGA. The CDR3 consists of 20 residues. As DNA, the CDR3 is TGTACCAGCAGCTTTGCTGGGACTAGCGGATATCAAATCTCCTACAATGAGCAGGTCTTC. Protein: CTSSFAGTSGYQISYNEQVF.

This clonotype is labeled as medium-sized. The chain combines TRBV7-9 with TRBJ2-7; 9 positions agree with TRBD1. V lost 5 bases to trimming and J lost 5 bases; unmatched junction nucleotides: 10. The length of the CDR3 is 15 residues. In germline, CDR1 is SEHNR, CDR2 FQNEAQ (reference sequence). The CDR3, as DNA: TGTGCCAGCAGCCTACCCGGGACAGGGTCTCACGAGCAGTACTTC. It yields the protein CASSLPGTGSHEQYF.

At least ten counts were recorded for this clonotype. The chain uses TRBV7-9 and TRBJ2-5, with 7 bases that match TRBD2. Per the germline V gene, CDR1 is SEHNR and CDR2 is FQNEAQ (reference sequence). The ends lost 3 bases at V and 7 bases at J; junction bases unmatched: 11. This CDR3 has 15 amino acids. The chain's CDR3 is CASSFIDGSGGTQYF. The DNA for the CDR3 is TGTGCCAGCAGCTTTATTGACGGATCGGGGGGGACCCAGTACTTC.

Sample share makes this clonotype medium-sized. The rearrangement links TRBV5-1 to TRBJ2-2, with 14 positions matching TRBD2. V shed 4 bases, J shed 5 bases, and the junction held 7 bases outside the gene matches. Germline V gene sequence: CDR1 SGHRS, CDR2 YFSETQ. The CDR3 is 17 residues long. DNA for the CDR3: TGCGCCAGCAGCCATGGGACTAGCGGGAGAGGTACCGGGGAGCTGTTTTTT. It specifies CASSHGTSGRGTGELFF.

Details on this clonotype: A much larger clone lies one base from this, so it may be a read error. The chain carries TRBV12-3 or TRBV12-4 and TRBJ1-1; D gene ambiguous. This CDR3 region has 12 residues. The CDR3 reads CASSLGGAEASF. Here the CDR3 DNA reads TGTGCCAGCAGTTTAGGAGGCGCTGAAGCTTCCTTT.

This clonotype was recorded at least ten times. This chain links TRBV5-1 with TRBJ1-2; the match to TRBD1 covers 8 bases. The ends lost 7 bases at V and 6 bases at J; junction bases unmatched: 5. CDR1 is SGHRS, CDR2 YFSETQ, per germline. This CDR3 is built from 12 residues. This CDR3 reads CASSDRVHGYTF. The CDR3 DNA follows: TGCGCCAGCTCGGACAGGGTCCATGGCTACACCTTC.

In this sample, this clonotype turned up many times. This rearrangement joins TRBV7-9 to TRBJ2-7, with 10 bases aligning to TRBD1. Per the germline V gene, CDR1 is SEHNR and CDR2 is FQNEAQ (reference sequence). J was trimmed by 4 bases and V by 4 bases; bases with no gene match: 7. The CDR3 loop spans 15 amino acids. The DNA of the CDR3 is TGTGCCAGCAGCTCCCCCGGGACAGGGGCATACGAGCAGTACTTC. Translated: CASSSPGTGAYEQYF.

As concerns this clonotype: A read error may account for a junction end that differs from germline. V usage is TRBV5-1 and J usage is TRBJ1-6, with TRBD1 matching 9 bases. There are 15 residues in the CDR3. Germline CDR1 SGHRS, CDR2 YFSETQ. Here the CDR3 reads CASSLTDRGNSPFHF. CDR3 in DNA: TGCGCCAGCAGCCTCACGGACAGGGGTAATTCACCCTTCCACTTT.